These 18 T cell receptor beta chains originate from one sample sequenced in a study of T cell responses to AZD1222 COVID-19 vaccine. The method was immunoSEQ multiplex PCR; TCRdb's version includes in-frame clones alone and lacks a portion of them. This sample yields around 100,000 clones, of which 90% are seen a single time; about 8% belongs to the top ten. The sample was peripheral blood, taken on day 0 of AZD1222 vaccination. The receptors come from an adult in good health.

The chain links TRBV7-2 to TRBJ1-2, with D maybe TRBD1 (6 bases). From germline, CDR1 is SGHTA and CDR2 FQGNSA. V was shortened by 0 bases and J by 6 bases, with 11 bases between the two germline ends. The CDR3 sequence is 14 residues long. The CDR3 protein is CASSLAWGGHGYTF. For the CDR3, the DNA is TGTGCCAGCAGCTTAGCGTGGGGGGGGCATGGCTACACCTTC.

The chain has TRBV18 and TRBJ2-1; 16 bases are shared with TRBD2. CDR3 length: 17 amino acids. The V segment lost 3 bases and the J segment 3 bases; nucleotides outside the gene matches: 2. CDR1 is KGHSH, CDR2 LQKENI, per germline. CDR3 nucleotides: TGTGCCAGCTCACCGGGACTAGCGGGGGGGTTCTACAATGAGCAGTTCTTC. Translating it yields CASSPGLAGGFYNEQFF.

J is TRBJ1-5 and V is TRBV6-4; D not resolved. From germline, CDR1 is MRHNA and CDR2 SNTAGT. Trimming removed 6 bases from V and 4 bases from J, with 4 bases in between. The CDR3 runs to 11 residues. The CDR3 here is CASSGNQPQHF. The CDR3 nucleotides are TGTGCCAGCAGCGGGAATCAGCCCCAGCATTTT.

This chain joins TRBV20-1 and TRBJ2-7; TRBD2 matches at 9 bases. Germline assignment: CDR1 DFQATT and CDR2 SNEGSKA (reference sequence). Germline trimming cut 3 bases from V and 2 bases from J; bases unmatched to any gene: 8. The CDR3 contains 15 residues. DNA of the CDR3: TGCAGTGCTAGTGGGTTTCGCGGGGGGGCCTACGAGCAGTACTTC. This gives the protein CSASGFRGGAYEQYF.

The V gene is TRBV14, the J gene TRBJ2-7; D call uncertain. The CDR3 loop spans 13 amino acids. V lost 4 bases, J lost 4 bases, and 11 bases lay in between. Germline lookup yields CDR1 SGHDN and CDR2 FVKESK. For the CDR3, the DNA is TGTGCCAGCAGCCCGCAACCTAATTACGAGCAGTACTTC. As protein: CASSPQPNYEQYF.

This clone is a singleton in its sample. The chain couples TRBV11-2 to TRBJ1-5; D remains unclear. Germline V gene sequence: CDR1 SGHAT, CDR2 FQNNGV. V was trimmed by 5 bases and J by 0 bases, leaving 5 bases between them. The CDR3 runs 13 residues. CDR3 bases: TGTGCCAGCAGCCTAAATAGCAATCAGCCCCAGCATTTT. It encodes CASSLNSNQPQHF.

The V call is TRBV7-9, the J call TRBJ2-3; D gene unclear. In germline, CDR1 is SEHNR, CDR2 FQNEAQ (reference sequence). The CDR3 is 13 residues long. V shed 3 bases and J shed 2 bases, with 6 bases lying between them. The CDR3, as DNA: TGTGCCAGCAGCTTTGGGAACACAGATACGCAGTATTTT. It specifies CASSFGNTDTQYF. Filled out from reference TRBV7-9 and TRBJ2-3, the complete variable domain reads DTGVSQNPRHKITKRGQNVTFRCDPISEHNRLYWYRQTLGQGPEFLTYFQNEAQLEKSRLLSDRFSAERPKGSFSTLEIQRTEQGDSAMYLCASSFGNTDTQYFGPGTRLTVL.

This chain uses TRBV6-5 with TRBJ2-7; 7 bases match TRBD1. The CDR3 loop spans 15 amino acids. The germline V gene encodes CDR1 MNHEY and CDR2 SVGAGI. J lost 3 bases, V lost 3 bases, and 8 bases had no gene match. The CDR3 is CASSYNRGGGYEQYF. The CDR3 region has the DNA TGTGCCAGCAGTTATAACAGGGGCGGTGGCTACGAGCAGTACTTC.

The rearrangement uses TRBV7-2 and TRBJ1-5; D may be TRBD1 (5 bases). The CDR3 contains 15 residues. Germline CDR1 reads SGHTA; CDR2 reads FQGNSA. V was clipped by 1 base and J by 3 bases, with 10 bases between them. CDR3 coding DNA: TGTGCCAGCAGCTTAGGGGGGGGGAACAATCAGCCCCAGCATTTT. The encoded protein is CASSLGGGNNQPQHF.

By its share, this clone is medium-sized. V is TRBV2 and J is TRBJ1-4, with D maybe TRBD1 (5 bases). Germline V gene lookup returns CDR1 SNHLY and CDR2 FYNNEI. The ends were cut back, 8 bases at V and 2 bases at J, with 15 bases in the middle. The CDR3 is 15 residues long. CDR3 in amino acids: CASLREGLTNEKLFF. CDR3 nucleotide sequence: TGTGCCAGCCTACGAGAGGGGTTGACTAATGAAAAACTGTTTTTT.

The chain uses TRBV7-9 and TRBJ2-3, with 8 bases that match TRBD2. The CDR3 loop spans 14 amino acids. The germline V gene has CDR1 SEHNR and CDR2 FQNEAQ (reference sequence). V shed 3 bases, J shed 4 bases, and the junction held 3 bases outside the gene matches. CDR3 protein: CASSFSGSSDTQYF. DNA for the CDR3: TGTGCCAGCAGCTTCAGCGGGAGTTCAGATACGCAGTATTTT.

The J gene is TRBJ2-2, the V gene TRBV2; no reliable D call. This CDR3 comprises 14 residues. Between the trimmed V and J ends, which lost 8 bases and 0 bases, there was a span of 10 bases. Germline CDR1 is SNHLY and CDR2 is FYNNEI. In DNA, the CDR3 is TGTGCCAGCCTCGCCAGAACGAACACCGGGGAGCTGTTTTTT. Translating it yields CASLARTNTGELFF. Supplemented by reference TRBV2 and TRBJ2-2, the full variable domain reads EPEVTQTPSHQVTQMGQEVILRCVPISNHLYFYWYRQILGQKVEFLVSFYNNEISEKSEIFDDQFSVERPDGSNFTLKIRSTKLEDSAMYFCASLARTNTGELFFGEGSRLTVL.

This chain connects TRBV6-2 or TRBV6-3 to TRBJ2-7; 7 bases map to TRBD1. The CDR3 is made up of 15 amino acids. J was trimmed by 4 bases and V by 4 bases; bases with no gene match: 10. CDR1 and CDR2 (germline): MNHEY, SVGEGT. The CDR3 protein is CASSSRQGMGYEQYF. DNA for the CDR3: TGTGCCAGCAGTTCCAGACAGGGAATGGGGTACGAGCAGTACTTC.

This clone was counted once. The rearrangement links TRBV3-1 (or the pseudogene TRBV3-2) to TRBJ2-7; no definite D call. CDR1 is LGHDT, CDR2 YNNKEL, per germline (reference sequence). The CDR3 runs 13 residues. V lost 1 base to trimming and J lost 7 bases, with 11 bases between them. The CDR3 region is CASSQVWGNEQYF. As DNA, the CDR3 is TGTGCCAGCAGCCAAGTGTGGGGTAATGAGCAGTACTTC.

J is TRBJ2-5 and V is TRBV2; 8 nucleotides line up with TRBD2. CDR1 is SNHLY and CDR2 is FYNNEI in the germline V gene. The CDR3 covers 14 residues. Trimming removed 3 bases from V and 1 base from J; junction bases left unmatched: 1. In DNA, the CDR3 is TGTGCCAGCAGTGACCGGGGGGGCCAAGAGACCCAGTACTTC. This sequence encodes CASSDRGGQETQYF.

The chain recombines TRBV6-5 with TRBJ2-3; D ambiguous. V lost 8 bases, J lost 3 bases, and 18 bases lay in between. The CDR3 is 15 residues long. Germline V gives CDR1 MNHEY, CDR2 SVGAGI. CDR3 residues: CASSTYIEATDTQYF. The DNA for the CDR3 is TGTGCCAGCTCAACTTACATTGAAGCTACAGATACGCAGTATTTT.

This sequence joins TRBV6-4 and TRBJ1-5; D gene uncertain. Deletions cut 2 bases from V and 6 bases from J, with 8 bases between. The CDR3 has 13 amino acids. Germline lookup yields CDR1 MRHNA and CDR2 SNTAGT. The CDR3 loop is CASSDVEGQPQHF. Here the CDR3 DNA reads TGTGCCAGCAGTGACGTTGAGGGTCAGCCCCAGCATTTT.

J is TRBJ1-2 and V is TRBV7-6; D is unresolved. The germline V and J ends were trimmed by 1 base and 4 bases, with 16 bases remaining between them. CDR3 length: 16 residues. The germline V gene encodes CDR1 SGHVS and CDR2 FNYEAQ. The CDR3 DNA reads as TGTGCCAGCAGCTTAGGGGCAGAACGTTATAGCTATGGCTACACCTTC. Encoded protein: CASSLGAERYSYGYTF.